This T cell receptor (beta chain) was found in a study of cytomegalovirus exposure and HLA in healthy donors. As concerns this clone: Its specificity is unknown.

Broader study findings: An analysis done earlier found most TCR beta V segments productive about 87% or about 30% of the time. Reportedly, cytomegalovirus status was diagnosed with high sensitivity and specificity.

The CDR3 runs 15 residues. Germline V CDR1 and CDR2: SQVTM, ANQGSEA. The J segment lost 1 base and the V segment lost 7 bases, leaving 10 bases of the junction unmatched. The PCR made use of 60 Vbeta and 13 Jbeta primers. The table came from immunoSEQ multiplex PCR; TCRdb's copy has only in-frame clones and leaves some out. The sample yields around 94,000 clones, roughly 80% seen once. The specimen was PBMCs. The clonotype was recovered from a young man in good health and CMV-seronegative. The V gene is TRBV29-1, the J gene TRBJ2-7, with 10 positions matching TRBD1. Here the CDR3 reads CSGVRDRGHSYEQYF. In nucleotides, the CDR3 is TGCAGCGGCGTTCGGGACAGGGGACATTCCTACGAGCAGTACTTC.